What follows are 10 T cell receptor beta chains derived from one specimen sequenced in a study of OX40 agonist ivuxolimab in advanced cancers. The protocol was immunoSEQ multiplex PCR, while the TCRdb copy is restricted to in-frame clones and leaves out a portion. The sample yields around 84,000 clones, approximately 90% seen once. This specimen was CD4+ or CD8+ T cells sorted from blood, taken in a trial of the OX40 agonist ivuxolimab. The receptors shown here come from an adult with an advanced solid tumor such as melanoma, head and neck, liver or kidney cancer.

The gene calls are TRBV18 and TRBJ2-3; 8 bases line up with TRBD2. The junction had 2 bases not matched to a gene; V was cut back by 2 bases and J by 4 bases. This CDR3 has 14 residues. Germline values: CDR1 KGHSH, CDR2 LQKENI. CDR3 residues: CASSPSGGADTQYF. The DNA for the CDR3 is TGTGCCAGCTCACCATCCGGGGGGGCAGATACGCAGTATTTT.

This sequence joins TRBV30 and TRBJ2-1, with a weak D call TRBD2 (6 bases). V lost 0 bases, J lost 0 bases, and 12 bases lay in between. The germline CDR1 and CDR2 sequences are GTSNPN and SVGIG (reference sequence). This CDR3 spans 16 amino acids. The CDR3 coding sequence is TGTGCCTGGAGTGTACCGGGGAGGAGCTCCTACAATGAGCAGTTCTTC. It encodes CAWSVPGRSSYNEQFF. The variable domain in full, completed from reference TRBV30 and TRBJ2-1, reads SQTIHQWPATLVQPVGSPLSLECTVEGTSNPNLYWYRQAAGRGLQLLFYSVGIGQISSEVPQNLSASRPQDRQFILSSKKLLLSDSGFYLCAWSVPGRSSYNEQFFGPGTRLTVL.

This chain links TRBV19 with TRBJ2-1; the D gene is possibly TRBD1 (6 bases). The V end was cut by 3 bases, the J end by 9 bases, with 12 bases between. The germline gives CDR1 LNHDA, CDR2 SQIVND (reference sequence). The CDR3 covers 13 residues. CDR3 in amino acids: CASSMHREGEQFF. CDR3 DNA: TGTGCCAGTAGTATGCACAGGGAAGGTGAGCAGTTCTTC.

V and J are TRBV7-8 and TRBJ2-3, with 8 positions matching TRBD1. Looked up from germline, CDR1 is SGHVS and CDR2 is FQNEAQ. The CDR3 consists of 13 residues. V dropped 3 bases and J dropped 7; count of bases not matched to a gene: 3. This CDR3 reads CASSLDRENTQYF. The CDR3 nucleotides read TGTGCCAGCAGCTTGGACAGGGAAAATACGCAGTATTTT.

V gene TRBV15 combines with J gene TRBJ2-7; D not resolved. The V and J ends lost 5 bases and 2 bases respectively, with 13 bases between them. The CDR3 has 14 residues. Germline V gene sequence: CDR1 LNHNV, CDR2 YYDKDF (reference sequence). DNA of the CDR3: TGTGCCACCAGCCCTGACCGGGTAACCTACGAGCAGTACTTC. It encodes CATSPDRVTYEQYF. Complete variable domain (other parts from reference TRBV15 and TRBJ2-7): DAMVIQNPRYQVTQFGKPVTLSCSQTLNHNVMYWYQQKSSQAPKLLFHYYDKDFNNEADTPDNFQSRRPNTSFCFLDIRSPGLGDTAMYLCATSPDRVTYEQYFGPGTRLTVT.

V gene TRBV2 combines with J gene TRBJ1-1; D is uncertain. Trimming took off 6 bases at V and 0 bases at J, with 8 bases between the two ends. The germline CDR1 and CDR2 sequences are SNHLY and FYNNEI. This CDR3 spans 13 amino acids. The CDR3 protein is CASRLYMNTEAFF. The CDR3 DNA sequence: TGTGCCAGCAGGTTGTACATGAACACTGAAGCTTTCTTT.

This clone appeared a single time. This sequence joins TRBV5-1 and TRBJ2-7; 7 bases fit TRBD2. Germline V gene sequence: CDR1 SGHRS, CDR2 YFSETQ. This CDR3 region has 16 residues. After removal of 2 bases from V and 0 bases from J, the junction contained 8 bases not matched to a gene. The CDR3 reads CASSLNLAGNSYEQYF. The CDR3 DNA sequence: TGCGCCAGCAGCTTAAACTTAGCGGGTAACTCCTACGAGCAGTACTTC.

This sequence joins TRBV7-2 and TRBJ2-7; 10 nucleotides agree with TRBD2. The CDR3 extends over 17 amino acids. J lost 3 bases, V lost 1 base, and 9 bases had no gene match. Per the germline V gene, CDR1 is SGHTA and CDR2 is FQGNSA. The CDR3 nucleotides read TGTGCCAGCAGCTTAGGTCGAGTCATAGCGGGAGGCTACGAGCAGTACTTC. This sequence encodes CASSLGRVIAGGYEQYF.

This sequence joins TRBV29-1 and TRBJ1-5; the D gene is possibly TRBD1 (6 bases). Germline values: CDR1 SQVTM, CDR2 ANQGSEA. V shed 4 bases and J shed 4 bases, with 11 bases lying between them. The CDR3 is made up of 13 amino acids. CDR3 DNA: TGCAGCGTTGCCGGGACACCGAATCAGCCCCAGCATTTT. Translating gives CSVAGTPNQPQHF. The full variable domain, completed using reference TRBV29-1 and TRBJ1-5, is SAVISQKPSRDICQRGTSLTIQCQVDSQVTMMFWYRQQPGQSLTLIATANQGSEATYESGFVIDKFPISRPNLTFSTLTVSNMSPEDSSIYLCSVAGTPNQPQHFGDGTRLSIL.

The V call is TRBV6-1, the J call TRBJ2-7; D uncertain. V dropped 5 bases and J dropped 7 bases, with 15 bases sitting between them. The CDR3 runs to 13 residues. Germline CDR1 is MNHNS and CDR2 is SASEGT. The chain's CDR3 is CASSPSERQEQYF. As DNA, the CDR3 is TGTGCCAGCAGTCCGAGTGAGAGGCAGGAGCAGTACTTC.